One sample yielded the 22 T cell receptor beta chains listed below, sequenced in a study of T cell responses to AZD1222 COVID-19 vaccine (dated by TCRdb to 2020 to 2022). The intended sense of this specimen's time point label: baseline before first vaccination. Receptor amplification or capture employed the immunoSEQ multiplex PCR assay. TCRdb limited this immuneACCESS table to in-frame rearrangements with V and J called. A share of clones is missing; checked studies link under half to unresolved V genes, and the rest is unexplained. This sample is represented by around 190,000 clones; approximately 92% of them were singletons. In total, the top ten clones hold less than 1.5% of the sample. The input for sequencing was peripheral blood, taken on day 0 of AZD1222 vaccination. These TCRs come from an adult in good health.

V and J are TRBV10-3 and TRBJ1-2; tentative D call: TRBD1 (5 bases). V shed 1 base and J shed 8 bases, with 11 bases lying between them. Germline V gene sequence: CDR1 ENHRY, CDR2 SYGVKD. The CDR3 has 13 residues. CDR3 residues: CAISEWEGVGYTF. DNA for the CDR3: TGTGCCATCAGTGAGTGGGAAGGGGTAGGCTACACCTTC.

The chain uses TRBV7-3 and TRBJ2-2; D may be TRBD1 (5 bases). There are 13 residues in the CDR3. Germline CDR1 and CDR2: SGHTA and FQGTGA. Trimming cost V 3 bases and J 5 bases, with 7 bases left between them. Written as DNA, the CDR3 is TGTGCCAGCAGCTTCTCAGGGACCGGGGAGCTGTTTTTT. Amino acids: CASSFSGTGELFF.

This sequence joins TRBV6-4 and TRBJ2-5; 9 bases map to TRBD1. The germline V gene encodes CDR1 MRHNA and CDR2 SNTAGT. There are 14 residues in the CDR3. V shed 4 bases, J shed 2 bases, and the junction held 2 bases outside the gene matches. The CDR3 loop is CASSGDRAQETQYF. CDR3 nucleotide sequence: TGTGCCAGCAGTGGGGACAGGGCTCAAGAGACCCAGTACTTC.

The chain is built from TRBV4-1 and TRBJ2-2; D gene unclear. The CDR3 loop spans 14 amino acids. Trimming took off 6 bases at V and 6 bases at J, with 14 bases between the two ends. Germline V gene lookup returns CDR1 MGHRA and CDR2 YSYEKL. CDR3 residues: CASRPPGNAGELFF. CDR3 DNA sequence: TGCGCCAGCAGACCCCCAGGCAACGCCGGGGAGCTGTTTTTT.

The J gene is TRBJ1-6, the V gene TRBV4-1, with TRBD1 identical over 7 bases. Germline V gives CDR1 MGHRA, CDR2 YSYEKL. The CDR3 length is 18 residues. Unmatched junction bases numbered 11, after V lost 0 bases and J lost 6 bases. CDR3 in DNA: TGCGCCAGCAGCCAAGATAGGCGAGGGGGCGAGTCTAATTCACCCCTCCACTTT. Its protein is CASSQDRRGGESNSPLHF.

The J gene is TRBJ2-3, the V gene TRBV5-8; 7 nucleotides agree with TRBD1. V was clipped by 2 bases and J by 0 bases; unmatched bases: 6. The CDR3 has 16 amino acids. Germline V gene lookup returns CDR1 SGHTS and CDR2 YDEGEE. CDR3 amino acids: CASSFGDRSSTDTQYF. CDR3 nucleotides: TGTGCCAGCAGCTTCGGGGACAGATCTAGCACAGATACGCAGTATTTT. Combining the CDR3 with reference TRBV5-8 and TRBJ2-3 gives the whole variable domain EAGVTQSPTHLIKTRGQQATLRCSPISGHTSVYWYQQALGLGLQFLLWYDEGEERNRGNFPPRFSGRQFPNYSSELNVNALELEDSALYLCASSFGDRSSTDTQYFGPGTRLTVL.

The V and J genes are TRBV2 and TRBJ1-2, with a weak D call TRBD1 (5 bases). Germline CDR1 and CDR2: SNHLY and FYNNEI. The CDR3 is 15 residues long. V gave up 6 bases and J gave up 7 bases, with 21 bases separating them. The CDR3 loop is CASRVEGTGAGGYTF. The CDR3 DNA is TGTGCCAGCAGAGTTGAGGGAACTGGGGCGGGTGGCTACACCTTC.

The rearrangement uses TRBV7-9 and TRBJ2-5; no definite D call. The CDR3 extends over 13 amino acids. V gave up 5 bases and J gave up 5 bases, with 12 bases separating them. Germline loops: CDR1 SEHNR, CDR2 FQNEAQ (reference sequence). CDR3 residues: CASSRPPEETQYF. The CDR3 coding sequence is TGTGCCAGCAGCCGTCCCCCCGAGGAGACCCAGTACTTC.

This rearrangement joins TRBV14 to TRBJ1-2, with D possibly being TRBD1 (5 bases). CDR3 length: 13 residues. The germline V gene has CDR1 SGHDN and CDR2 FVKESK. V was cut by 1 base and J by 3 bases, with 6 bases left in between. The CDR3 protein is CASSQGRDYGYTF. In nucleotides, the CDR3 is TGTGCCAGCAGCCAAGGCAGGGACTATGGCTACACCTTC.

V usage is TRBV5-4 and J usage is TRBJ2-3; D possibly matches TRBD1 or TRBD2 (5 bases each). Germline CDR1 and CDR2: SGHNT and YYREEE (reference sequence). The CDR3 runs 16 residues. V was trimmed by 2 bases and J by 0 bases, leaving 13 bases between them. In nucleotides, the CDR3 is TGTGCCAGCAGCTTAAGAATCGGGACCAGCACAGATACGCAGTATTTT. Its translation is CASSLRIGTSTDTQYF.

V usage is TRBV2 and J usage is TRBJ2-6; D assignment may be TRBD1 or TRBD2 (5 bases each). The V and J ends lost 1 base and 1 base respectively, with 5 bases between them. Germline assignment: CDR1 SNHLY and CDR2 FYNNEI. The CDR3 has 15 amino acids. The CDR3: CASSEGGSGANVLTF. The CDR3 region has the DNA TGTGCCAGCAGTGAAGGGGGGTCTGGGGCCAACGTCCTGACTTTC.

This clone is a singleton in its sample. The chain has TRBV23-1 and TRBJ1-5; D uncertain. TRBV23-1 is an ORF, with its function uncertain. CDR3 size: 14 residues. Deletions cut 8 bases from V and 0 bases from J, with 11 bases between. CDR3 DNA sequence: TGCGCCAGCGGCGGGTACTATAGCAATCAGCCCCAGCATTTT. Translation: CASGGYYSNQPQHF.

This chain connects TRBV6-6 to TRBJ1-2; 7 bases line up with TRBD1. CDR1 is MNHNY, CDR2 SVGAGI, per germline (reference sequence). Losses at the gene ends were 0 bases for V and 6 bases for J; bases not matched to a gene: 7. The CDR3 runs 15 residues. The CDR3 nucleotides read TGTGCCAGCAGTTACTCTCCGACAGGGTTTGATGGCTACACCTTC. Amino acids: CASSYSPTGFDGYTF.

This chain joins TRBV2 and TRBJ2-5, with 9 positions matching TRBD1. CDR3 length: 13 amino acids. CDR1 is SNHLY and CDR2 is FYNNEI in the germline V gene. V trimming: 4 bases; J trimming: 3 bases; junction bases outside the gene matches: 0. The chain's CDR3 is CASSGDREETQYF. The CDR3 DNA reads TGTGCCAGCAGTGGGGACAGGGAAGAGACCCAGTACTTC.

In DNA form, the CDR3 reads TGTGCCAGCAGTGTGACTCCGGGACAGATTAATGAAAAACTGTTTTTT. Protein product: CASSVTPGQINEKLFF. V usage is TRBV25-1 and J usage is TRBJ1-4, with TRBD1 identical over 7 bases. CDR3 length: 16 amino acids. From germline, CDR1 is MGHDK and CDR2 SYGVNS. Trimming at V came to 4 bases and at J to 4 bases, leaving 9 bases not matched to a gene.

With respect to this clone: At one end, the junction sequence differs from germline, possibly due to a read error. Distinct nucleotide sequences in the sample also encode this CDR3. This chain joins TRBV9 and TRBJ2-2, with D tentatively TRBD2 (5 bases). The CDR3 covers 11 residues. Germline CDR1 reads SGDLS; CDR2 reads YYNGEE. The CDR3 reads CASSASRELFF. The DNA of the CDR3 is TGTGCCAGTAGCGCAAGCAGGGAGCTGTTTTTT.

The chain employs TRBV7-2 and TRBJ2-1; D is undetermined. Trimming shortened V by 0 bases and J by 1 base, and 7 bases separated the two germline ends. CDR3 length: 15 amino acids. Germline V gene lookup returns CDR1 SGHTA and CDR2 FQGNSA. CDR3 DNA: TGTGCCAGCAGCTTAGCGTATGGATCCTACAATGAGCAGTTCTTC. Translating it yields CASSLAYGSYNEQFF. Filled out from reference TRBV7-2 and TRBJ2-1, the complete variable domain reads GAGVSQSPSNKVTEKGKDVELRCDPISGHTALYWYRQSLGQGLEFLIYFQGNSAPDKSGLPSDRFSAERTGGSVSTLTIQRTQQEDSAVYLCASSLAYGSYNEQFFGPGTRLTVL.

The CDR3 DNA follows: TGTGCCAGCAGCGCCACAGGGGGGGATCAGCCCCAGCATTTT. Translating it yields CASSATGGDQPQHF. The V and J genes are TRBV9 and TRBJ1-5, with 8 bases matching TRBD1. The CDR3 runs 14 residues. CDR1 is SGDLS and CDR2 is YYNGEE in the germline V gene. J gave up 5 bases and V 3 bases, and 4 bases lay outside the gene matches. The full variable domain, its missing parts supplied by reference TRBV9 and TRBJ1-5, is DSGVTQTPKHLITATGQRVTLRCSPRSGDLSVYWYQQSLDQGLQFLIQYYNGEERAKGNILERFSAQQFPDLHSELNLSSLELGDSALYFCASSATGGDQPQHFGDGTRLSIL.

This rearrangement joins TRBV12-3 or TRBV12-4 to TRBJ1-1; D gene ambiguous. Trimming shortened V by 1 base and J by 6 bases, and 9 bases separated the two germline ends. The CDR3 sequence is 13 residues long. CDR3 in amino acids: CASSLEAGSEAFF. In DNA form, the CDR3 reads TGTGCCAGCAGTTTAGAGGCAGGCTCTGAAGCTTTCTTT.

CDR3 amino acids: CASTSGPGEQYF. In DNA form, the CDR3 reads TGTGCCAGCACCAGTGGCCCGGGCGAGCAGTACTTC. This chain uses TRBV12-3 or TRBV12-4 with TRBJ2-7; D ambiguous. The CDR3 has 12 amino acids. Trimming took 7 bases from V and 6 from J, leaving 13 bases between them.

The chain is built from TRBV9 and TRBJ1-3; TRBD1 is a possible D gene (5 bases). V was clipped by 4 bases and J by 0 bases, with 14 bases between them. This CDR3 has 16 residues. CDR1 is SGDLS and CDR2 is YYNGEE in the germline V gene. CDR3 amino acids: CASSLEQASSGNTIYF. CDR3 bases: TGTGCCAGCAGCTTAGAACAGGCCAGCTCTGGAAACACCATATATTTT.

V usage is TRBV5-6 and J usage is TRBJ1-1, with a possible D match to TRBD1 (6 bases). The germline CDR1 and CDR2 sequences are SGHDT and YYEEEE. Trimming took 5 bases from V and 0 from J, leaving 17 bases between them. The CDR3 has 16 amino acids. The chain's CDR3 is CASRQITGKVNTEAFF. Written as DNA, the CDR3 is TGTGCCAGCAGGCAAATTACAGGGAAGGTGAACACTGAAGCTTTCTTT.